This TCR beta chain was observed in a study of cytomegalovirus exposure and HLA in healthy donors. Study observations and caveats: Later on, an analysis tied 15,000 to 20,000 TCR beta sequences to HLA alleles at 0.05 false discovery rate. Most TCR sequences proved rare, with some public TCRs found in many donors.

Remarks on this clone: Its target is unknown.

PCR employed 60 Vbeta and 13 Jbeta primers. Using immunoSEQ multiplex PCR, the repertoire was profiled, and TCRdb retains in-frame clones only, with some absent. The table has under 150,000 clones, 65% to 80% seen once. Trimming pared 1 base from V and 6 bases from J, leaving 10 bases between. The CDR3 spans 15 residues. From germline, CDR1 is SNHLY and CDR2 FYNNEI. Sequenced input: PBMCs. The rearrangement uses TRBV2 and TRBJ1-6; D possibly corresponds to TRBD1 (5 bases). This TCR was sampled from a woman in her 50s in good health and CMV-seropositive. CDR3 amino acids: CASSEGRVPNSPLHF. Written as DNA, the CDR3 is TGTGCCAGCAGTGAAGGCAGGGTACCTAATTCACCCCTCCACTTT.